The 18 T cell receptor beta chains below come from one sample, sequenced in a study of breast tumors, draining lymph nodes, adjacent tissues. Each CDR3 protein is one row after TCRdb ran MiXCR on the multiplex PCR reads. This sample has about 100,000 distinct CDR3 sequences, with about 20% found just once. Axillary draining lymph nodes of breast cancer patients supplied the node samples. Sequencing used axillary lymph node tissue. The receptors here all came from a female donor with breast cancer. Some clones in this sample may be carry-over from other donors' samples.

A word on this clonotype: This sequence may be a read error, since a much larger clone differs from it by one base. The chain combines TRBV7-3 with TRBJ2-1; 8 positions match TRBD1. Germline lookup yields CDR1 SGHTA and CDR2 FQGTGA. The CDR3 consists of 14 residues. The CDR3 loop reads CASSPRTGKYEQLF. DNA for the CDR3: TGTGCCAGCAGCCCTCGGACAGGGAAATATGAGCAGCTCTTC.

The sample holds many counts of this clonotype. The chain uses TRBV20-1 and TRBJ2-3; D unclear. Germline loops: CDR1 DFQATT, CDR2 SNEGSKA (reference sequence). The V end was cut by 3 bases, the J end by 3 bases, with 7 bases between. This CDR3 has 12 amino acids. The CDR3 bases are TGCAGTGCTAGTCCCGGGACAGATACGCAGTATTTT. This encodes CSASPGTDTQYF.

This clonotype occurred many times. The chain is built from TRBV12-3 or TRBV12-4 and TRBJ2-4; TRBD2 aligns across 8 bases. This CDR3 is 15 amino acids long. Losses at the gene ends were 6 bases for V and 7 bases for J; bases not matched to a gene: 11. Here the CDR3 reads CASSPGGDPSNIQYF. DNA of the CDR3: TGTGCCAGCAGCCCGGGAGGGGACCCCTCCAACATTCAGTACTTC.

In this sample, this clonotype turned up a few times. This clone may be a read error of a much larger clone one base away. The V gene is TRBV6-5, the J gene TRBJ2-7; D might be TRBD2 (5 bases). The CDR3 is 14 residues long. The germline V and J ends were trimmed by 2 bases and 2 bases, with 10 bases remaining between them. Germline lookup yields CDR1 MNHEY and CDR2 SVGAGI. CDR3 loop: CASSYDEGAYEQYF. The DNA for the CDR3 is TGTGCCAGCAGTTACGACGAGGGTGCCTACGAGCAGTACTTC.

This clonotype was seen at least ten times. This chain connects TRBV7-9 to TRBJ2-1; 9 bases align to TRBD2. Losses at the gene ends were 4 bases for V and 4 bases for J; bases not matched to a gene: 11. Germline-derived CDR1 and CDR2 are SEHNR and FQNEAQ (reference sequence). The CDR3 runs 17 residues. The CDR3 protein is CASSSKRLAGFYNEQFF. In nucleotides, the CDR3 is TGTGCCAGCAGCTCGAAAAGGCTAGCGGGATTTTACAATGAGCAGTTCTTC.

Many counts were recorded for this clonotype. This chain uses TRBV20-1 with TRBJ1-2, with TRBD1 matching 9 bases. Germline CDR1 and CDR2: DFQATT and SNEGSKA (reference sequence). This CDR3 comprises 13 residues. J was trimmed by 8 bases and V by 8 bases; bases with no gene match: 12. The CDR3 sequence: CSLIRQGEAGYTF. In DNA form, the CDR3 reads TGCAGTCTCATCCGACAGGGGGAAGCAGGCTACACCTTC.

This clonotype was recorded at least ten times. The rearrangement links TRBV7-8 to TRBJ2-7; D unresolved. There are 12 residues in the CDR3. V was clipped by 2 bases and J by 8 bases, with 10 bases between them. The germline V gene encodes CDR1 SGHVS and CDR2 FQNEAQ. CDR3 sequence reads: CASSLTVYKQYF. CDR3 in DNA: TGTGCCAGCAGCTTAACAGTGTACAAGCAGTACTTC.

There are many counts of this clonotype. The chain couples TRBV6-6 to TRBJ1-3, with 7 nucleotides matching TRBD1. V gave up 3 bases and J gave up 0 bases; unmatched junction bases: 5. From germline, CDR1 is MNHNY and CDR2 SVGAGI (reference sequence). The CDR3 sequence is 16 residues long. CDR3 DNA: TGTGCCAGCAGTTATTCGACAGGGTCCTCTGGAAACACCATATATTTT. Translation gives CASSYSTGSSGNTIYF.

The genes are TRBV5-1 and TRBJ1-1, with D perhaps matching TRBD1 (5 bases). Germline CDR1 SGHRS, CDR2 YFSETQ. The CDR3 is 14 residues long. Trimming removed 0 bases at V and 2 bases at J, with 8 bases between. CDR3 region: CASSLVGGNTEAFF. In DNA form, the CDR3 reads TGCGCCAGCAGCTTGGTGGGGGGAAACACTGAAGCTTTCTTT.

This clonotype was detected many times. In DNA, the CDR3 is TGTGCCAGTAGGGTAATCGGGACTGTAAACACCGGGGAGCTGTTTTTT. Its translation is CASRVIGTVNTGELFF. V and J are TRBV19 and TRBJ2-2, with D perhaps TRBD2 (6 bases). Between the trimmed V and J ends, which lost 6 bases and 2 bases, there was a span of 16 bases. The CDR3 covers 16 residues. From germline, CDR1 is LNHDA and CDR2 SQIVND (reference sequence).

The chain has TRBV7-9 and TRBJ1-6; maybe TRBD1 (6 bases). The V end lost 2 bases, the J end lost 6 bases, and 17 bases lay between the germline ends. The CDR3 covers 17 residues. CDR1 is SEHNR, CDR2 FQNEAQ, per germline (reference sequence). The CDR3 sequence: CASSLFRPGQPNSPLHF. DNA for the CDR3: TGTGCCAGCAGCTTATTCCGACCGGGACAACCTAATTCACCCCTCCACTTT.

This clonotype was recorded at least ten times. V gene TRBV3-1 combines with J gene TRBJ1-6; unclear D gene. The CDR3 runs to 15 residues. The germline V gene encodes CDR1 LGHDT and CDR2 YNNKEL (reference sequence). V was trimmed by 2 bases and J by 6 bases, leaving 11 bases between them. The CDR3 DNA is TGTGCCAGCAGCCAACCCGGGAGCAGTAATTCACCCCTCCACTTT. Protein product: CASSQPGSSNSPLHF. The full variable domain, completed using reference TRBV3-1 and TRBJ1-6, is DTAVSQTPKYLVTQMGNDKSIKCEQNLGHDTMYWYKQDSKKFLKIMFSYNNKELIINETVPNRFSPKSPDKAHLNLHINSLELGDSAVYFCASSQPGSSNSPLHFGNGTRLTVT.

Concerning this clonotype itself: This may be a read error: a much more frequent sequence differs by one nucleotide. The J gene is TRBJ1-2, the V gene TRBV3-1, with no clear D. The germline V gene encodes CDR1 LGHDT and CDR2 YNNKEL (reference sequence). This CDR3 contains 14 residues. The CDR3 nucleotides are TGTGCCAGCAGCCAGAGGGCGGCTAACTATGGCCACACCTTC. This codes for CASSQRAANYGHTF.

Notes on this clonotype: This may be a read error, as it is one base from a much larger clone. The chain joins TRBV6-5 to TRBJ2-7; perhaps TRBD2 as D (5 bases). V was clipped by 6 bases and J by 6 bases, with 24 bases between them. CDR3 length equals 16 residues. From germline, CDR1 is MNHEY and CDR2 SVGAGI. CDR3 sequence reads: CASRSATGKKDPEQYF. The CDR3, as DNA: TGTGCCAGCAGGTCCGCAACCGGGAAAAAAGACCCCGAGCAGTACTTC.

This clonotype occurred many times. The chain employs TRBV5-1 and TRBJ2-7; 7 nucleotides line up with TRBD2. V shed 1 base, J shed 3 bases, and the junction held 4 bases outside the gene matches. Looked up from germline, CDR1 is SGHRS and CDR2 is YFSETQ. CDR3 length: 14 residues. CDR3 DNA: TGCGCCAGCAGCTTGAGCGGGGTAGGCTACGAGCAGTACTTC. This translates into CASSLSGVGYEQYF. Filled out from reference TRBV5-1 and TRBJ2-7, the complete variable domain reads KAGVTQTPRYLIKTRGQQVTLSCSPISGHRSVSWYQQTPGQGLQFLFEYFSETQRNKGNFPGRFSGRQFSNSRSEMNVSTLELGDSALYLCASSLSGVGYEQYFGPGTRLTVT.

With respect to this clonotype: The junction departs from germline at one end; a sequencing error may be responsible. The gene calls are TRBV19 and TRBJ2-3; 10 bases align to TRBD1. The CDR3 loop spans 14 amino acids. Germline V gene sequence: CDR1 LNHDA, CDR2 SQIVND (reference sequence). The DNA for the CDR3 is TGTGCCAGTAGTGACAGGGGGCGTTCAGATGCGCAGTATTTT. This translates into CASSDRGRSDAQYF. Combining the CDR3 with reference TRBV19 and TRBJ2-3 gives the whole variable domain DGGITQSPKYLFRKEGQNVTLSCEQNLNHDAMYWYRQDPGQGLRLIYYSQIVNDFQKGDIAEGYSVSREKKESFPLTVTSAQKNPTAFYLCASSDRGRSDAQYFGPGTRLTVL.

Turning to this clonotype: This sequence may be a read error, since a much larger clone differs from it by one base. CDR3 sequence: CVSSHSDRGLYEQYF. CDR3 in DNA: TGTGTCAGCAGCCACTCGGACAGGGGGCTCTACGAGCAGTACTTC. The genes are TRBV3-1 and TRBJ2-7; 11 bases match TRBD1. This CDR3 has 15 amino acids. Germline V gene sequence: CDR1 LGHDT, CDR2 YNNKEL (reference sequence).

The rearrangement joins TRBV28 to TRBJ2-4; D unresolved. With 6 bases removed from V and 7 bases from J, the gap between germline ends came to 13 bases. CDR1 is MDHEN, CDR2 SYDVKM, per germline. The CDR3 spans 13 residues. As DNA, the CDR3 is TGTGCCAGCAGCTCTCAGTCGACGAACATTCAGTACTTC. This codes for CASSSQSTNIQYF. The full variable domain, completed using reference TRBV28 and TRBJ2-4, is DVKVTQSSRYLVKRTGEKVFLECVQDMDHENMFWYRQDPGLGLRLIYFSYDVKMKEKGDIPEGYSVSREKKERFSLILESASTNQTSMYLCASSSQSTNIQYFGAGTRLSVL.